This T cell receptor beta chain was found in a study of T cell responses to AZD1222 COVID-19 vaccine. Study observations and caveats: Researchers took repertoire samples only after the peak T cell response had come. Possibly, clonal diversity was underestimated; donors were largely white British and included more females.

Assay used: immunoSEQ multiplex PCR; TCRdb lists only in-frame clones, some missing. The data hold approximately 92,000 clones, with roughly nine tenths observed a single time. Comment on this clone: What it binds is unknown.

This receptor was identified in an adult in good health. The sample was peripheral blood, taken on day 0 of AZD1222 vaccination.

The CDR3 DNA is TGTGCCAGCAGCTCCATAGGCCGAGGGGCACTTAACTCCTATAATTCACCCCTCCACTTT. Amino acid sequence: CASSSIGRGALNSYNSPLHF. The rearrangement joins TRBV7-6 to TRBJ1-6, with D perhaps TRBD1 (5 bases). CDR3 length: 20 amino acids. V dropped 4 bases and J dropped 0 bases, with 22 bases sitting between them. Germline V gene sequence: CDR1 SGHVS, CDR2 FNYEAQ.